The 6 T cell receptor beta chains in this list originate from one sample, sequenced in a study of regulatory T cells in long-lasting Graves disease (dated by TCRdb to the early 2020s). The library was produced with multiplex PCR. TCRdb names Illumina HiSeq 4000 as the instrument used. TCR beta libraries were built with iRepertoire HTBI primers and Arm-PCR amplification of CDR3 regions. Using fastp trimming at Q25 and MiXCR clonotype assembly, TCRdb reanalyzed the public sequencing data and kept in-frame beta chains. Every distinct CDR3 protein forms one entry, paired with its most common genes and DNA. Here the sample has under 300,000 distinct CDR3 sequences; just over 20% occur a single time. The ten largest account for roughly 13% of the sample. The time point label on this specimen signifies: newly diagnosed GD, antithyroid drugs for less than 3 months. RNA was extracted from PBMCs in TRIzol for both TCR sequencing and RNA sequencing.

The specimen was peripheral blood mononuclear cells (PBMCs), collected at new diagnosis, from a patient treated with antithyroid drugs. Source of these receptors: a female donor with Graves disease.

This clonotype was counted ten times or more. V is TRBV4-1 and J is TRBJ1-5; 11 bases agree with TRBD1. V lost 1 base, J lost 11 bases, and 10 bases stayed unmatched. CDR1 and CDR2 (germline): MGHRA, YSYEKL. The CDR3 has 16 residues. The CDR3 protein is CASSQVPGQGATAQHF. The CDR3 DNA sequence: TGCGCCAGCAGCCAAGTACCCGGACAGGGGGCAACAGCCCAGCATTTT.

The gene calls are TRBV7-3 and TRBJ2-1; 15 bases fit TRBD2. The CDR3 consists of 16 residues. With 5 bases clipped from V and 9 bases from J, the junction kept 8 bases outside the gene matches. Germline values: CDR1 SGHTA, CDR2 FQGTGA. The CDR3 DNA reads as TGTGCCAGCAGCCGGGGACTAGCGGGAGGAGGGAGTGAGCAGTTCTTC. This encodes CASSRGLAGGGSEQFF.

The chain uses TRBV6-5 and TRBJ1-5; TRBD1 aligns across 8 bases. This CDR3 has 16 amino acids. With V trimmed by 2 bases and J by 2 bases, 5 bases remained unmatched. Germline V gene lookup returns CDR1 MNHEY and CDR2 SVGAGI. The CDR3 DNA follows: TGTGCCAGCAGTTACGTAGGACAGGGAGGCAATCAGCCCCAGCATTTT. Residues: CASSYVGQGGNQPQHF.

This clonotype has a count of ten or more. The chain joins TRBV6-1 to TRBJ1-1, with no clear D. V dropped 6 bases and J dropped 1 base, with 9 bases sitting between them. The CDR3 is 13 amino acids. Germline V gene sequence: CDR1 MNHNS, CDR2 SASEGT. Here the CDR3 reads CASRGYRNTEAFF. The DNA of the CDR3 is TGTGCCAGCAGAGGATACCGGAACACTGAAGCTTTCTTT.

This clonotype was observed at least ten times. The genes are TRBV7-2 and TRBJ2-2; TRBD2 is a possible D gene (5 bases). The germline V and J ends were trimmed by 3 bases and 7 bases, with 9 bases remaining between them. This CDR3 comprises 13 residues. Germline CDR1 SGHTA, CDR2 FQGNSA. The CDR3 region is CASSFRRDGELFF. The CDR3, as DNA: TGTGCCAGCAGCTTTAGACGGGACGGGGAGCTGTTTTTT.

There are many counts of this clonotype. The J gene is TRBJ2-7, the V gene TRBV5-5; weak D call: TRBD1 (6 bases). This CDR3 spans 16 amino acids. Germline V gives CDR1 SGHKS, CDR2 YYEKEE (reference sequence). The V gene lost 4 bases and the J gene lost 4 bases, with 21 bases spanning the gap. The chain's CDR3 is CASSLVRARGTYEQYF. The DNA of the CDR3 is TGTGCCAGCAGCCTGGTAAGAGCCAGGGGAACTTACGAGCAGTACTTC.